This entry concerns a single T cell receptor (beta chain). Original processing methods: Estimation of nucleated cell counts was performed using reference gene primer amplification. The assay was immunoSEQ multiplex PCR, and TCRdb's table has in-frame clones only and misses some. That table furnishes V, J and clone size, whereas the DNA furnished D and trimming. Of around 94,000 clones listed, roughly 81% are singletons. This sample was included in a study of blood T cell repertoires in COVID-19. Germline CDR1 is MNHEY and CDR2 is SVGEGT. Trimming took off 5 bases at V and 2 bases at J, with 7 bases between the two ends. The CDR3 length is 13 residues.

This sequence joins TRBV6-2 or TRBV6-3 and TRBJ1-5; D perhaps matches TRBD1 (6 bases). Sequenced input: peripheral blood. The TCR sequence derives from a man aged 35 to 55 with active or convalescent COVID-19. The CDR3 is CASSAGGNQPQHF. The DNA of the CDR3 is TGTGCCAGCAGTGCAGGGGGCAATCAGCCCCAGCATTTT.